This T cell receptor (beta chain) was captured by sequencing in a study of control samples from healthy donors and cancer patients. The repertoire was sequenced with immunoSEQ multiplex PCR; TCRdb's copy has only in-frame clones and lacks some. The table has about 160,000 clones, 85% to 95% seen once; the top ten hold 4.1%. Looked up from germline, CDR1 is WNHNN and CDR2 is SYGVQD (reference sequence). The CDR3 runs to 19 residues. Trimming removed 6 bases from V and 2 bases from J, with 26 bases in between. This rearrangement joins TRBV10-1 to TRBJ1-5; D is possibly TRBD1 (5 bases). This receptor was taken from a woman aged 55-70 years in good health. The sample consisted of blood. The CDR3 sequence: CASRGAWAGAARGNQPQHF. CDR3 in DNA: TGCGCCAGCAGAGGGGCCTGGGCAGGAGCGGCTAGGGGCAATCAGCCCCAGCATTTT.